This T cell receptor (beta chain) was identified during a study of blood T cell repertoires in COVID-19. Turning to the study itself: Some COVID-19 samples were acute and others convalescent; all came from the United States, Italy and Spain. T cells, B-cell-depleted T cells, or PBMCs supplied cDNA or gDNA.

Original analysis: Researchers report that nucleated cell counts were estimated from reference gene primer amplification. TCRdb's copy holds only in-frame clones and misses some; the assay was immunoSEQ multiplex PCR. That table furnishes V, J and clone size, whereas the DNA furnished D and trimming. The sample consists of some 76,000 clones, more than 75% of them appearing once. Trimming stripped 1 base from V and 4 bases from J, with 6 bases between. The CDR3 runs to 12 residues. CDR1 SGHRS and CDR2 YFSETQ come from the germline V gene. This receptor was identified in a human donor in a cohort sampled during active COVID-19. The sequenced sample was peripheral blood. The V call is TRBV5-1, the J call TRBJ2-7; D unclear. The chain's CDR3 is CASSLNRYEQYF. The DNA of the CDR3 is TGCGCCAGCAGCTTGAATCGGTACGAGCAGTACTTC.